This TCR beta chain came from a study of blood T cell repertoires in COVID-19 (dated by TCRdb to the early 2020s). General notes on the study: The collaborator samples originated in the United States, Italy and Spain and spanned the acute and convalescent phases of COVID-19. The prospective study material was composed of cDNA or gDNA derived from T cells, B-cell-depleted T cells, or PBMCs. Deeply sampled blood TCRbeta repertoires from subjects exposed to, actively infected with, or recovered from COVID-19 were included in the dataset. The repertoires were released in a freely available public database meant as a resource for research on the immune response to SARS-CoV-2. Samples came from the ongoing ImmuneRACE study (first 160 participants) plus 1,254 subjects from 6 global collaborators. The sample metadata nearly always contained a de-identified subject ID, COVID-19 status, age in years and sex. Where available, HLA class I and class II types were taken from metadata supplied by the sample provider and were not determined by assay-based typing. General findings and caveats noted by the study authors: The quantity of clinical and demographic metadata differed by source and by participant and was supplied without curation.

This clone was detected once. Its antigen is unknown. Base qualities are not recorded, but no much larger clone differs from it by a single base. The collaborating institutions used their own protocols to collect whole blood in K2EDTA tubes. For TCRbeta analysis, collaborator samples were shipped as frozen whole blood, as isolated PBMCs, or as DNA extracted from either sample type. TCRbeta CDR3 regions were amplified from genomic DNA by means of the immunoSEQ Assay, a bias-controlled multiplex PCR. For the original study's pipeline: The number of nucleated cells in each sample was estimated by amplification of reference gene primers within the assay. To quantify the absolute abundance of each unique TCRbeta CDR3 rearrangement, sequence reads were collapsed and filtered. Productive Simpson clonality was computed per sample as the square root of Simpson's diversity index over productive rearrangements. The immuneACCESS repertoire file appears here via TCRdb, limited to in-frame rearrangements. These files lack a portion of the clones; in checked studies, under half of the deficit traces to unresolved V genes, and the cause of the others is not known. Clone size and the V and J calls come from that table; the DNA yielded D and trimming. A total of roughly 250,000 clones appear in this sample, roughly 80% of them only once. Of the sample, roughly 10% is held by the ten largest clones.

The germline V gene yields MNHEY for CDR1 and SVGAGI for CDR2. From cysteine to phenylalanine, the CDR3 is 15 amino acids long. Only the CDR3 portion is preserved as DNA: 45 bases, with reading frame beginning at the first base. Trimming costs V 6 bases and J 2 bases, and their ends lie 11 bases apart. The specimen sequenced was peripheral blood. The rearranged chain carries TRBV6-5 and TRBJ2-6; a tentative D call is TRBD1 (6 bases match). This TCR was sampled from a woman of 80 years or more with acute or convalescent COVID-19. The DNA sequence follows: TGTGCCAGCAGGGCACAGGGCGCTGGGGCCAACGTCCTGACTTTC. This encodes CASRAQGAGANVLTF.